Shown below are 6 T cell receptor beta chains from a single sample sequenced in a study of graft-versus-host responses after intestinal transplantation. The data were produced by immunoSEQ multiplex PCR, yet TCRdb's version contains in-frame clones alone and is incomplete. Here the sample spans 95,000 to 100,000 clones, roughly 82% being singletons. The sequences come from PBMCs, collected 255 days after intestinal transplant. The receptors shown here come from a human patient who received an intestinal transplant, so some T cells may come from the graft donor.

The chain has TRBV7-8 and TRBJ1-2; D is undetermined. Germline assignment: CDR1 SGHVS and CDR2 FQNEAQ. Trimming removed 0 bases from V and 0 bases from J, with 2 bases in between. This CDR3 contains 13 residues. This CDR3 is CASSLATNYGYTF. For the CDR3, the DNA is TGTGCCAGCAGCTTAGCTACTAACTATGGCTACACCTTC.

The rearrangement uses TRBV9 and TRBJ2-3; D is uncertain. Per the germline V gene, CDR1 is SGDLS and CDR2 is YYNGEE. The CDR3 contains 14 residues. V was clipped by 0 bases and J by 1 base, with 6 bases between them. In DNA, the CDR3 is TGTGCCAGCAGCGTAGATCGCGGCACAGATACGCAGTATTTT. Translating gives CASSVDRGTDTQYF.

This chain connects TRBV27 to TRBJ1-2; 9 bases are shared with TRBD1. CDR3 size: 14 residues. J lost 6 bases, V lost 5 bases, and 7 bases had no gene match. Germline V gene lookup returns CDR1 MNHEY and CDR2 SMNVEV (reference sequence). The CDR3 nucleotides read TGTGCCAGCAGTCTAATACAGGGGGCGCATGGCTACACCTTC. This sequence encodes CASSLIQGAHGYTF.

This clone was counted once. V and J are TRBV19 and TRBJ2-7; 8 bases are a match to TRBD1. V lost 3 bases, J lost 5 bases, and 12 bases stayed unmatched. The germline gives CDR1 LNHDA, CDR2 SQIVND (reference sequence). The CDR3 has 16 residues. The chain's CDR3 is CASSIRLRDRGDEQYF. The CDR3 DNA sequence: TGTGCCAGTAGTATCCGCCTCCGAGACAGGGGTGACGAGCAGTACTTC.

The gene calls are TRBV6-6 and TRBJ2-5; no firm D call. CDR3 size: 14 residues. V lost 0 bases to trimming and J lost 5 bases, with 10 bases between them. Germline CDR1 and CDR2: MNHNY and SVGAGI (reference sequence). CDR3 sequence reads: CASSYSSRSETQYF. In nucleotides, the CDR3 is TGTGCCAGCAGTTACTCGAGCCGATCGGAGACCCAGTACTTC.

The chain combines TRBV14 with TRBJ2-7, with 10 bases lining up with TRBD1. Per the germline V gene, CDR1 is SGHDN and CDR2 is FVKESK. The V segment lost 0 bases and the J segment 3 bases; nucleotides outside the gene matches: 5. CDR3 length: 16 residues. For the CDR3, the DNA is TGTGCCAGCAGCCAAGAGGGAGGACAGGGGGTCTACGAGCAGTACTTC. Protein: CASSQEGGQGVYEQYF.